This entry concerns a single T cell receptor (beta chain). The sample is drawn from a study of blood T cell repertoires in COVID-19. In germline, CDR1 is KGHSH, CDR2 LQKENI. The CDR3 has 15 residues. The V gene lost 3 bases and the J gene lost 0 bases, with 9 bases spanning the gap. The data were produced by immunoSEQ multiplex PCR, yet TCRdb's version contains in-frame clones alone and is incomplete. Of about 60,000 clones listed, approximately 88% are singletons. Sequencing was carried out using peripheral blood. The origin of this receptor is a human donor in a cohort sampled during active COVID-19. The rearrangement joins TRBV18 to TRBJ1-3, with a weak D call TRBD1 (6 bases). The chain's CDR3 is CASSPGDISGNTIYF. The CDR3 region has the DNA TGTGCCAGCTCACCCGGGGACATCTCTGGAAACACCATATATTTT.